The 25 T cell receptor beta chains below all came from one sample that was sequenced in a study of blood T cell repertoires in COVID-19. Repertoires were generated with immunoSEQ multiplex PCR, while TCRdb's copy carries only in-frame clones and drops some. The table shows 310,000 or so clones, with around four fifths occurring only once. The source material was peripheral blood. The source is a woman aged 45-65 years with acute or convalescent COVID-19.

The chain carries TRBV19 and TRBJ2-7, with 8 bases aligning to TRBD1. There are 15 residues in the CDR3. The germline V gene has CDR1 LNHDA and CDR2 SQIVND (reference sequence). V shed 5 bases and J 4 bases; nucleotides not matched to a gene: 10. CDR3 sequence (DNA): TGTGCCAGTAGTTCCCAGGGACAGGTTCCTTACGAGCAGTACTTC. This codes for CASSSQGQVPYEQYF.

This clone showed up just once. The gene calls are TRBV7-2 and TRBJ1-1, with 9 bases aligning to TRBD1. CDR3 length equals 12 residues. The V segment lost 5 bases and the J segment 5 bases; nucleotides outside the gene matches: 0. Germline CDR1 SGHTA, CDR2 FQGNSA. The CDR3 is CASSDRGTEAFF. DNA of the CDR3: TGTGCCAGCAGCGACAGGGGGACTGAAGCTTTCTTT.

The rearrangement uses TRBV28 and TRBJ1-2; 9 bases align to TRBD1. The CDR3 is 15 amino acids. CDR1 is MDHEN and CDR2 is SYDVKM in the germline V gene. V lost 4 bases to trimming and J lost 3 bases; unmatched junction nucleotides: 6. The CDR3 nucleotides read TGTGCCAGCAGTTCCCACAGGGGGCCAGACTATGGCTACACCTTC. It translates to CASSSHRGPDYGYTF.

This clone appeared a single time. The CDR3 region has the DNA TGTGCCAGCAGTCCTACCCAGGGTCATCAGCCCCAGCATTTT. Encoded protein: CASSPTQGHQPQHF. The V gene is TRBV27, the J gene TRBJ1-5; a possible D gene is TRBD1 (5 bases). Trimming removed 5 bases from V and 5 bases from J, with 13 bases in between. In germline, CDR1 is MNHEY, CDR2 SMNVEV (reference sequence). The CDR3 contains 14 residues.

This chain joins TRBV4-1 and TRBJ2-2; TRBD1 matches at 7 bases. The CDR3 sequence is 18 residues long. CDR1 and CDR2 (germline): MGHRA, YSYEKL. V shed 0 bases and J 5 bases; nucleotides not matched to a gene: 12. Here the CDR3 reads CASSQDIVGGQETGELFF. The DNA for the CDR3 is TGCGCCAGCAGCCAAGATATAGTAGGGGGCCAAGAAACCGGGGAGCTGTTTTTT.

The chain carries TRBV9 and TRBJ1-1; 7 nucleotides line up with TRBD1. The V and J ends lost 4 bases and 3 bases, in that order; junction bases with no gene match: 3. CDR3 size: 13 residues. From germline, CDR1 is SGDLS and CDR2 YYNGEE. The CDR3 loop reads CASSLTGDTEAFF. The DNA for the CDR3 is TGTGCCAGCAGCCTCACAGGGGACACTGAAGCTTTCTTT.

This chain uses TRBV2 with TRBJ2-5; TRBD1 agrees at 7 bases. CDR3 size: 15 residues. J lost 1 base, V lost 6 bases, and 8 bases had no gene match. Per the germline V gene, CDR1 is SNHLY and CDR2 is FYNNEI. CDR3 residues: CASRTSTGVQETQYF. The CDR3 DNA reads TGTGCCAGCAGGACCTCAACAGGGGTCCAAGAGACCCAGTACTTC.

V and J are TRBV2 and TRBJ2-5, with D perhaps matching TRBD2 (5 bases). The CDR3 is made up of 14 amino acids. The V end lost 7 bases, the J end lost 2 bases, and 14 bases lay between the germline ends. Germline CDR1 reads SNHLY; CDR2 reads FYNNEI. The CDR3 here is CASNARSGQETQYF. The CDR3 nucleotides are TGTGCCAGCAATGCCAGGAGCGGACAAGAGACCCAGTACTTC.

The chain combines TRBV19 with TRBJ1-1, with D possibly TRBD1 on 5 matching bases. With 3 bases removed from V and 4 bases from J, the gap between germline ends came to 9 bases. Germline V gene sequence: CDR1 LNHDA, CDR2 SQIVND (reference sequence). This CDR3 region has 13 residues. CDR3 residues: CASSITRGTEAFF. In nucleotides, the CDR3 is TGTGCCAGTAGTATCACAAGGGGCACTGAAGCTTTCTTT.

This chain connects TRBV18 to TRBJ1-2; 7 positions agree with TRBD1. The CDR3 has 13 residues. Per the germline V gene, CDR1 is KGHSH and CDR2 is LQKENI. J was trimmed by 12 bases and V by 3 bases; bases with no gene match: 10. The CDR3 nucleotides are TGTGCCAGCTCACCCAATGGACAGGCCCAGAACACCTTC. This codes for CASSPNGQAQNTF.

This clone was seen just once. The V call is TRBV10-3, the J call TRBJ2-7; D is perhaps TRBD1 (5 bases). The CDR3 is 14 residues long. In germline, CDR1 is ENHRY, CDR2 SYGVKD. V lost 2 bases and J 0 bases, leaving 8 bases between the germline ends. As DNA, the CDR3 is TGTGCCATCAGTGAGCGGCAGGGCTCCTACGAGCAGTACTTC. Protein: CAISERQGSYEQYF.

This clone occurred a few times. This chain uses TRBV7-9 with TRBJ2-7; D is possibly TRBD1 or TRBD2 (5 bases each). Trimming shortened V by 5 bases and J by 0 bases, and 11 bases separated the two germline ends. Germline CDR1 SEHNR, CDR2 FQNEAQ (reference sequence). CDR3 size: 14 residues. CDR3 sequence reads: CASSLGESSYEQYV. CDR3 DNA: TGTGCCAGCAGCCTAGGGGAGAGCTCCTACGAGCAGTACGTC.

The genes are TRBV30 and TRBJ1-6; the D is unclear. CDR1 and CDR2 from the germline V gene are GTSNPN and SVGIG (reference sequence). This CDR3 contains 13 residues. Trimming took 1 base from V and 4 from J, leaving 5 bases between them. The CDR3 here is CAWSATYNSPLHF. The DNA for the CDR3 is TGTGCCTGGAGTGCCACTTATAATTCACCCCTCCACTTT.

The J gene is TRBJ1-1, the V gene TRBV28; the D is unclear. Germline values: CDR1 MDHEN, CDR2 SYDVKM. V lost 8 bases to trimming and J lost 5 bases, with 21 bases between them. The CDR3 sequence is 15 residues long. DNA of the CDR3: TGTGCCAGCCGACGAGGTGAGGCCCCGGGGACTGAAGCTTTCTTT. Residues: CASRRGEAPGTEAFF.

The rearrangement links TRBV19 to TRBJ1-5, with TRBD1 matching over 10 bases. The CDR3 sequence is 15 residues long. V lost 2 bases to trimming and J lost 6 bases; unmatched junction nucleotides: 4. Germline V CDR1 and CDR2: LNHDA, SQIVND (reference sequence). The CDR3 DNA follows: TGTGCCAGTAGTATACTGACAGGGGGCGGTCAGCCCCAGCATTTT. Encoded protein: CASSILTGGGQPQHF.

The chain joins TRBV3-1 (or the pseudogene TRBV3-2) to TRBJ2-2; D remains unclear. V lost 1 base to trimming and J lost 6 bases, with 6 bases between them. This CDR3 spans 13 amino acids. Germline V lookup: CDR1 LGHDT, CDR2 YNNKEL (reference sequence). The CDR3: CASSQVIAGELFF. The CDR3 region has the DNA TGTGCCAGCAGCCAAGTGATAGCCGGGGAGCTGTTTTTT.

This chain joins TRBV7-9 and TRBJ1-1; the match to TRBD1 covers 12 bases. V shed 6 bases, J shed 0 bases, and the junction held 5 bases outside the gene matches. Per germline, CDR1 SEHNR and CDR2 FQNEAQ (reference sequence). The CDR3 length is 16 residues. CDR3: CASRSGTGGMNTEAFF. The CDR3 DNA is TGTGCCAGCAGGTCCGGGACAGGGGGCATGAACACTGAAGCTTTCTTT.

The rearrangement links TRBV5-1 to TRBJ1-1, with 7 bases lining up with TRBD1. The CDR3 has 15 residues. CDR1 and CDR2 from the germline V gene are SGHRS and YFSETQ. V lost 0 bases to trimming and J lost 5 bases; unmatched junction nucleotides: 7. CDR3 in amino acids: CASSLADRVGTEAFF. CDR3 in DNA: TGCGCCAGCAGCTTGGCTGACAGGGTAGGTACTGAAGCTTTCTTT.

The rearrangement joins TRBV3-1 (or the pseudogene TRBV3-2) to TRBJ2-1; D is undetermined. CDR1 is LGHDT, CDR2 YNNKEL, per germline (reference sequence). V was pared by 4 bases and J by 7 bases, with 14 bases between. This CDR3 region has 14 residues. The CDR3 region is CASSPQPFGNEQFF. CDR3 DNA sequence: TGTGCCAGCAGCCCTCAACCCTTCGGGAATGAGCAGTTCTTC.

The V and J genes are TRBV7-8 and TRBJ2-3, with 15 positions matching TRBD2. J was trimmed by 5 bases and V by 0 bases; bases with no gene match: 6. This CDR3 is 18 amino acids long. From germline, CDR1 is SGHVS and CDR2 FQNEAQ. The CDR3 here is CASSLAQGLAGGRDTQYF. CDR3 nucleotides: TGTGCCAGCAGCTTAGCGCAGGGACTAGCGGGAGGCCGAGATACGCAGTATTTT. Together with reference TRBV7-8 and TRBJ2-3, the CDR3 gives the full variable domain: GAGVSQSPRYKVAKRGQDVALRCDPISGHVSLFWYQQALGQGPEFLTYFQNEAQLDKSGLPSDRFFAERPEGSVSTLKIQRTQQEDSAVYLCASSLAQGLAGGRDTQYFGPGTRLTVL.

The chain has TRBV11-2 and TRBJ2-3; 8 bases agree with TRBD2. The trim removed 5 bases at V and 2 bases at J, leaving 6 bases unmatched. In germline, CDR1 is SGHAT, CDR2 FQNNGV. CDR3 size: 15 residues. The CDR3 loop is CASSVTSATTDTQYF. In DNA form, the CDR3 reads TGTGCCAGCAGCGTGACTAGCGCAACCACAGATACGCAGTATTTT.

The V call is TRBV20-1, the J call TRBJ1-1; the D is unclear. The CDR3 sequence is 11 residues long. Per germline, CDR1 DFQATT and CDR2 SNEGSKA (reference sequence). Trimming left V 0 bases short and J 7 bases short, with 6 bases between. The CDR3 reads CSARDQNEAFF. The CDR3 DNA sequence: TGCAGTGCTAGAGATCAGAATGAAGCTTTCTTT.

V is TRBV5-6 and J is TRBJ2-2; 7 bases map to TRBD1. The CDR3 loop spans 13 amino acids. V lost 4 bases and J lost 6; bases outside the gene matches: 3. The germline V gene has CDR1 SGHDT and CDR2 YYEEEE. CDR3 in amino acids: CASSRDRAGELFF. CDR3 DNA sequence: TGTGCCAGCAGCCGAGACAGGGCCGGGGAGCTGTTTTTT.

The J gene is TRBJ2-5, the V gene TRBV30; the D is unclear. This CDR3 is 11 amino acids long. V was clipped by 1 base and J by 4 bases, with 4 bases between them. The germline CDR1 and CDR2 sequences are GTSNPN and SVGIG (reference sequence). DNA for the CDR3: TGTGCCTGGAGTGAAGCAGAGACCCAGTACTTC. It encodes CAWSEAETQYF.

The V gene is TRBV12-3 or TRBV12-4, the J gene TRBJ2-7, with D possibly matching TRBD2 (5 bases). Deletions cut 7 bases from V and 0 bases from J, with 7 bases between. The CDR3 has 12 amino acids. This chain's CDR3 is CASNRDSYEQYF. The CDR3 DNA is TGTGCCAGCAACCGGGACTCCTACGAGCAGTACTTC.